These T cell receptor beta chains were read from a single sample in a study of T cell repertoires in cytomegalovirus infection. TCRdb passed the reads through MiXCR, listing each CDR3 protein once. This sample has some 400,000 distinct CDR3 sequences, with 15% to 20% found just once. The sample comprised PBMCs. These TCRs come from a human donor in good health (CMV status not recorded). Some clones in this sample may be carry-over from other donors' samples. Both conserved end residues are part of each CDR3. Fields, in order: D gene, V gene, J gene, clone size, CDR3 DNA, CDR3 protein. D genes are given only for firm matches. For some rows the clone size is stated as once, few or many, or as a class when expanded; others skip it.

.	TRBV24-1	TRBJ2-3	many	TGTGCCACCAGTGATTCGAGCTGGGGCACAGATACGCAGTATTTT	CATSDSSWGTDTQYF
.	TRBV20-1	TRBJ2-3	few	TGCAGTGCTAGATCGCCCGGGATAAGCACAGATACGCAGTATTTT	CSARSPGISTDTQYF
TRBD2	TRBV7-9	TRBJ2-3	many	TGTGCCAGCGGTAGCGGGAGAAGGACAGATACGCAGTATTTT	CASGSGRRTDTQYF
.	TRBV28	TRBJ2-6	.	TGTGCCAGCAGCCGACCTATGACACCCACACTCTCTGGGGCCAACGTCCTGACTTTC	CASSRPMTPTLSGANVLTF
.	TRBV19	TRBJ2-7	.	TGTGCCAGTAGTATAGTCATCAGGTACGAGCAGTACTTC	CASSIVIRYEQYF
TRBD2	TRBV5-5	TRBJ2-3	few	TGTGCCAGCACCCTGGGGACTAGCGGGGATACGCAGTATTTT	CASTLGTSGDTQYF
.	TRBV7-7	TRBJ2-1	.	TGTGCCAGCAGCCCCGGGGATCCCACCTACAATGAGCAGTTCTTC	CASSPGDPTYNEQFF
.	TRBV7-2	TRBJ2-3	.	TGTGCCAGCAGCTTAGCCGGGGTATCAGGCCTGGGCACAGATACGCAGTATTTT	CASSLAGVSGLGTDTQYF
.	TRBV12-3/TRBV12-4	TRBJ1-1	.	TGTGCCAGCAAATCCTGGGATGGGCACACTGAAGCTTTCTTT	CASKSWDGHTEAFF
.	TRBV30	TRBJ1-2	.	TGTGCCTGGAGTGCCCCCGGGATCGATGGCTACACCTTC	CAWSAPGIDGYTF
TRBD2	TRBV5-4	TRBJ2-2	.	TGTGCCAGCAGCTTGGTGGGACTAGCGCAAACCGGGGAGCTGTTTTTT	CASSLVGLAQTGELFF
.	TRBV2	TRBJ1-2	few	TGTGCCAGCAGTGAAGAGGCGGGGGGGGGCTATGGCTACACCTTC	CASSEEAGGGYGYTF
.	TRBV20-1	TRBJ1-2	few	TGCAGTGCTAGATTAGCCGGTTTAGGGAACTATGGCTACACCTTC	CSARLAGLGNYGYTF
TRBD1	TRBV11-2	TRBJ1-1	.	TGTGCCAGCAGCTTATCCGACAGGGATGAAGCTTTCTTT	CASSLSDRDEAFF
.	TRBV7-6	TRBJ2-1	.	TGTGCCAGCAGTTCGACTACCTGGGGGGAGCAGTTCTTC	CASSSTTWGEQFF
.	TRBV5-6	TRBJ2-7	.	TGTGCCAGCAGCCAAACAACCACCGAGCAGTACTTC	CASSQTTTEQYF
TRBD2	TRBV7-8	TRBJ2-7	many	TGTGCCAGCAGCTGGGGACTAGCGGAAGAGCAGTACTTC	CASSWGLAEEQYF
.	TRBV28	TRBJ1-2	few	TGTGCCAGCAGTTTCCGGAATAACTATGGCTACACCTTC	CASSFRNNYGYTF
TRBD1	TRBV7-8	TRBJ1-6	many	TGTGCCAGCAGCTCCCCCCCGGGACAGGTCCCTAATTCACCCCTCCACTTT	CASSSPPGQVPNSPLHF
.	TRBV27	TRBJ2-3	few	TGTGCCAGCAGTTTGGAGTGGGCTTCCACAGATACGCAGTATTTT	CASSLEWASTDTQYF
.	TRBV7-2	TRBJ1-4	many	TGTGCCAGCAGCCCCGCAGGGATTGAGGAAAAACTGTTTTTT	CASSPAGIEEKLFF
.	TRBV12-3/TRBV12-4	TRBJ2-7	.	TGTGCCAGCAGTTTATGGGGTCTCGAGCAGTACTTC	CASSLWGLEQYF
TRBD1	TRBV12-3/TRBV12-4	TRBJ1-6	many	TGTGCCAGCAGCCCAGGGGGAGTACATTCACCCCTCCACTTT	CASSPGGVHSPLHF
TRBD1	TRBV12-3/TRBV12-4	TRBJ1-5	few	TGTGCCACGAGATCAGGGGGCCGGACCCAATTT	CATRSGGRTQF
TRBD1	TRBV6-1	TRBJ2-2	many	TGTGCCAGCAGTGCCGGGACAGGGGGGTACACCGGGGAGCTGTTTTTT	CASSAGTGGYTGELFF
.	TRBV19	TRBJ1-1	.	TGTGCCAGTAGTATAGCTGCCAGTGCTGAAGCTTTCTTT	CASSIAASAEAFF
TRBD1	TRBV12-3/TRBV12-4	TRBJ1-4	few	TGTGCCAGCAGTCGACAGGGGGCCGATAATGAAAAACTGTTTTTT	CASSRQGADNEKLFF
.	TRBV11-2	TRBJ1-1	many	TGTGCCAGCAGCTCATATTCGGGGAAGAACACTGAAGCTTTCTTT	CASSSYSGKNTEAFF
.	TRBV20-1	TRBJ2-3	.	TGCAGTGCTAGAGGGGTCTTAGCGGATACGCAGTATTTT	CSARGVLADTQYF
TRBD2	TRBV20-1	TRBJ2-1	few	TGCAGTGCTAGCCCGGGACTAGCGCTGAGCTCCTACAATGAGCAGTTCTTC	CSASPGLALSSYNEQFF
.	TRBV20-1	TRBJ2-5	.	TGCAGTGCCCGTGATGGTACAGGGGAGACCCAGTACTTC	CSARDGTGETQYF
.	TRBV29-1	TRBJ1-2	.	TGCAGCGTTGAAACCGGGGTTCGGTCCCATGGCTACACCTTC	CSVETGVRSHGYTF
.	TRBV29-1	TRBJ2-3	.	TGCAGCGTTGGGGCACAAGGAGATACGCAGTATTTT	CSVGAQGDTQYF
TRBD2	TRBV11-2	TRBJ2-3	few	TGTGCCAGCAGCACCCGACTAGCGGCCACAGATACGCAGTATTTT	CASSTRLAATDTQYF
TRBD1	TRBV6-5	TRBJ2-1	few	TGTGCCAGCAGCCGGGACAGCGACAATGAGCAGTTCTTC	CASSRDSDNEQFF
TRBD1	TRBV12-5	TRBJ1-2	many	TGTGCTAGTGGTTTCCCCACGAACGGGGACAGTGGCTACACCTTC	CASGFPTNGDSGYTF
.	TRBV6-1	TRBJ2-1	few	TGTGCCAGCAGTGAAGGGAGGTATGAGCAGTTCTTC	CASSEGRYEQFF
.	TRBV10-3	TRBJ2-3	.	TGTGCCATCAGTGAGTCATACGACGGGAGCACAGATACGCAGTATTTT	CAISESYDGSTDTQYF
TRBD1	TRBV7-8	TRBJ1-5	many	TGTGCCAGCAGCCCGCCGGGACAGGGGTATGAGCCCCAGCATTTT	CASSPPGQGYEPQHF
.	TRBV20-1	TRBJ1-3	once	TGCAGTGCTAGTGGGCCAGGAAACACCATATATTTT	CSASGPGNTIYF
TRBD1	TRBV18	TRBJ2-5	few	TGTGCCAGCTCACCATCCGACAGGGGTCAAGAGACCCAGTACTTC	CASSPSDRGQETQYF
.	TRBV5-1	TRBJ1-1	.	TGCGCCAGCAGCTTGGAGCCGGGGGGGAACACTGAAGCTTTCTTT	CASSLEPGGNTEAFF
.	TRBV11-2	TRBJ2-3	.	TGTGCCAGCAGCTTTGGTTCCTTAGGACGGGGCGATACGCAGTATTTT	CASSFGSLGRGDTQYF
.	TRBV7-9	TRBJ2-7	.	TGTGCCACCCAACCTCGGGCCTCCTACGAGCAGTACTTC	CATQPRASYEQYF
TRBD2	TRBV2	TRBJ2-1	.	TGTGCCAGCAGTTCCCGGCGGGAGAGGGCCAATGAGCAGTTCTTC	CASSSRRERANEQFF
.	TRBV28	TRBJ2-7	.	TGTGCCAGCAGTGGCCCGACAGCTGCCTACGAGCAGTACTTC	CASSGPTAAYEQYF
.	TRBV7-9	TRBJ1-6	many	TGTGCCAGCGGGGGTGGCCGGGGTTCACCCCTCCACTTT	CASGGGRGSPLHF
.	TRBV20-1	TRBJ1-1	.	TGCAGTGCTAGACGGGGGAGGGGGGGTACTGAAGCTTTCTTT	CSARRGRGGTEAFF
TRBD2	TRBV20-1	TRBJ2-1	few	TGCAGTGCCACCCAGGAGCGGGGGGGCTCCGATGAGCAGTTCTTC	CSATQERGGSDEQFF
TRBD1	TRBV5-1	TRBJ1-6	.	TGCGCCAGCAGCCCACAGGGGGCTCATGGACCCCTCCACTTT	CASSPQGAHGPLHF
.	TRBV7-9	TRBJ1-2	.	TGTGCCATCAGCCTAAACCGGGGCTACACCTTC	CAISLNRGYTF